This section outlines one T cell receptor beta chain sequence together with its context. As yet, its antigen is unknown. Indicated time point: peripheral blood 6 weeks after treatment start. The data stem from a study of PD-L1 blockade in urothelial cancer. Study context: Study patients had been treated with 0 to 3 previous chemotherapy regimens. Study results and limitations: For durable-benefit patients, tumor-associated blood clones expanded more at 3 weeks.

Synthetic TCR analog templates were spiked into all PCRs individually. The protocol was immunoSEQ multiplex PCR, while the TCRdb copy is restricted to in-frame clones and leaves out a portion. The sample consists of 95,000 to 130,000 clones, 75% to 90% of them appearing once. Germline assignment: CDR1 MNHEY and CDR2 SVGAGI. V shed 7 bases, J shed 9 bases, and the junction held 6 bases outside the gene matches. This CDR3 is built from 12 residues. The chain employs TRBV6-5 and TRBJ2-4, with 7 nucleotides matching TRBD2. The source was PBMCs, collected around atezolizumab (anti-PD-L1) treatment. This sequence was found in a man between 60 and 75 years old with urothelial cancer. The CDR3 here is CASKRGSGIQYF. CDR3 coding DNA: TGTGCCAGCAAGCGGGGCTCCGGCATTCAGTACTTC.